A selection of T cell receptor beta chains follows, all from one sample in a study of control samples from healthy donors and cancer patients. Clones were read by immunoSEQ multiplex PCR, and TCRdb kept only the in-frame ones, dropping some. The repertoire holds 150,000 to 200,000 clones, with 75% to 95% as singletons. Sequenced input: blood. These receptors all stem from a woman in her thirties or forties in good health. CDR3s include the opening cysteine and the closing phenylalanine or tryptophan. The D gene is left open where the match is weak. Size values are once, few and many counts, or a class for expanded clones, and some rows have none.

J gene	clone size	V gene	D gene	CDR3 DNA	CDR3 protein
TRBJ1-6	.	TRBV28	TRBD1	TGTGCCAGCAGAAACAGGGGCCTGGGCTCACCCCTCCACTTT	CASRNRGLGSPLHF
TRBJ2-5	.	TRBV29-1	.	TGCAGCGTTGAAGATGGGTCGGCAGGGCTCCAAGAGACCCAGTACTTC	CSVEDGSAGLQETQYF
TRBJ2-1	.	TRBV7-6	.	TGTGCCAGCAGCGAGGCCGGAAGCAATGAGCAGTTCTTC	CASSEAGSNEQFF
TRBJ1-5	.	TRBV7-9	.	TGTGCCAGCAGCTTAGGTGATCAGCCCCAGCATTTT	CASSLGDQPQHF
TRBJ2-3	.	TRBV19	.	TGTGCCAGTAGTATCGATTCATTACCGGCAGATACGCAGTATTTT	CASSIDSLPADTQYF
TRBJ1-2	.	TRBV11-2	TRBD1	TGTGCCAGCAGCCCTAGACAGGGGGGAGGCTACACCTTC	CASSPRQGGGYTF
TRBJ2-5	once	TRBV6-1	TRBD2	TGTGCCAGCAGTGAACTAGCGGGGGGCCTTGAGACCCAGTACTTC	CASSELAGGLETQYF
TRBJ1-2	.	TRBV6-7	.	TGTGCCAGCAGTGGTCGACAGAGATTCTATGGCTACACCTTC	CASSGRQRFYGYTF
TRBJ2-3	.	TRBV12-3/TRBV12-4	.	TGTGCCAGCTCTAAAGGGAACGGAGATACGCAGTATTTT	CASSKGNGDTQYF
TRBJ2-5	.	TRBV6-6	TRBD2	TGTGCCAGCAGTCCGGGGGGACTAGCGGGGGGGCTTGGAGAGACCCAGTACTTC	CASSPGGLAGGLGETQYF
TRBJ1-5	once	TRBV7-5	.	TGTGCCAGAAGCCTCAGAGACAATCAGCCCCAGCATTTT	CARSLRDNQPQHF
TRBJ1-2	.	TRBV18	TRBD1	TGTGCCAGCTCACAGGACAGGGGAGAAACCTTC	CASSQDRGETF
TRBJ1-1	.	TRBV6-5	.	TGTGCCAGCAGTCCCTCCGGGAACACTGAAGCTTTCTTT	CASSPSGNTEAFF
TRBJ2-3	.	TRBV4-2	.	TGTGCCAGCAGCCAAGCCACGAACACAGATACGCAGTATTTT	CASSQATNTDTQYF
TRBJ1-4	.	TRBV7-3	.	TGTGCCAGCAGCTTGGGGCCTGGGGATGAAAAACTGTTTTTT	CASSLGPGDEKLFF
TRBJ1-4	.	TRBV4-1	.	TGCGCCAGCAGCCAAGTATCAAGGAGGGCTAATGAAAAACTGTTTTTT	CASSQVSRRANEKLFF
TRBJ2-7	once	TRBV12-5	TRBD1	TGTGCTAGTGGTTTCCGAACAATCCGAGGACAGGAACCGACCTACGAGCAGTACTTC	CASGFRTIRGQEPTYEQYF
TRBJ1-3	.	TRBV19	TRBD1	TGTGCCAGTAGTACGGGACAGGGGTTTTCTGGAAACACCATATATTTT	CASSTGQGFSGNTIYF
TRBJ2-5	.	TRBV6-5	TRBD1	TGTGCCAGCAGCCACCGGGACAGCCGTGGAGAGACCCAGTACTTC	CASSHRDSRGETQYF
TRBJ1-1	once	TRBV2	.	TGTGCCAGCAAGTTTGAAAGGGGATTGAATAGCGCTGAAGCTTTCTTT	CASKFERGLNSAEAFF
TRBJ1-6	.	TRBV11-2	TRBD1	TGTGCCAGCAGGACGTCAGGGGGGGTGTCCTATAATTCACCCCTCCACTTT	CASRTSGGVSYNSPLHF
TRBJ1-2	.	TRBV7-9	.	TGTGCCAGCAGCTTAGACGTACGAGGTGGCTACACCTTC	CASSLDVRGGYTF
TRBJ1-1	few	TRBV7-8	TRBD1	TGTGCCAGCAGCCGCACAGGGGAGGCCACTGAAGCTTTCTTT	CASSRTGEATEAFF
TRBJ1-2	.	TRBV27	.	TGTGCCAGCAGGGGAAAACGGGCCTATGGCTACACCTTC	CASRGKRAYGYTF
TRBJ2-1	.	TRBV5-5	.	TGTGCCAGCAGCTCCACAGTGGGGGAGCAGTTCTTC	CASSSTVGEQFF